The clone carrying this TCR beta chain was found many times. No antigen is known for it. MiXCR, applied by TCRdb to the 5' RACE reads, yields one record per CDR3 protein. Of around 100,000 distinct CDR3 sequences in the sample, around 5.5% were seen once. This entry belongs to a study of identical twins. Study-wide results and caveats: One should note that invariant MAIT and iNKT cells could partly confound zero-insertion analyses. Conclusions rested on cross-sectional statistics rather than following the same donors. Out-of-frame alpha sequences shared by twins showed excess low generation probability. Abundant beta clonotypes from cord blood bore fewer insertions; memory repertoires lacked this pattern.

The CDR3 is made up of 12 amino acids. Germline V gene lookup returns CDR1 SEHNR and CDR2 FQNEAQ (reference sequence). Trimming took 2 bases from V and 5 from J, leaving 5 bases between them. This TCR derives from a woman aged 50 to 60 in good health. The sequenced material came from memory T cells sorted from blood. The chain combines TRBV7-9 with TRBJ2-3; D is undetermined. CDR3 nucleotide sequence: TGTGCCAGCAGCTTACCCCGAGATACGCAGTATTTT. Translated, it gives CASSLPRDTQYF.